These 26 T cell receptor beta chains share one sample of origin, sequenced in a study of blood T cell repertoires in COVID-19. Clones were read by immunoSEQ multiplex PCR, and TCRdb kept only the in-frame ones, dropping some. The table shows about 280,000 clones, with about nine tenths occurring only once. Sample: peripheral blood. The receptors shown here come from a woman between 25 and 40 years old with COVID-19, enrolled during active disease.

V usage is TRBV27 and J usage is TRBJ2-2; no firm D call. V lost 0 bases and J lost 4, with 3 bases in between. The CDR3 runs to 13 residues. The germline V gene encodes CDR1 MNHEY and CDR2 SMNVEV (reference sequence). CDR3 amino acids: CASSLSITGELFF. In DNA form, the CDR3 reads TGTGCCAGCAGTTTATCCATCACCGGGGAGCTGTTTTTT.

V gene TRBV3-1 (or the pseudogene TRBV3-2) combines with J gene TRBJ2-7; D is unclear. Germline CDR1 is LGHDT and CDR2 is YNNKEL (reference sequence). V lost 0 bases and J 1 base, leaving 10 bases between the germline ends. The CDR3 is 15 residues long. The CDR3 DNA reads TGTGCCAGCAGCCAAGATAACTTTCTATCCTACGAGCAGTACTTC. Its translation: CASSQDNFLSYEQYF.

As concerns this clone: At one boundary the junction diverges from the germline segment, which might be a read error. This sequence joins TRBV4-1 and TRBJ2-1, with 9 positions matching TRBD2. The V gene's germline CDR1 is MGHRA and CDR2 YSYEKL. The CDR3 is 14 residues long. CDR3 sequence reads: CASSQAGGYNEQFF. The CDR3 DNA sequence: TGCGCCAGCAGTCAAGCGGGAGGCTACAATGAGCAGTTCTTC.

J is TRBJ2-3 and V is TRBV2, with D maybe TRBD2 (6 bases). Trimming left V 9 bases short and J 2 bases short, with 18 bases between. CDR3 length equals 15 residues. CDR1 is SNHLY, CDR2 FYNNEI, per germline. CDR3 amino acids: CARGTLGGITDTQYF. The CDR3 DNA sequence: TGTGCCAGGGGAACTTTGGGCGGGATCACAGATACGCAGTATTTT.

The CDR3 nucleotides read TGTGCCAGTAGTACTCTAAAAAGCGGACAGGGGTGGCCAGATACGCAGTATTTT. This encodes CASSTLKSGQGWPDTQYF. The J gene is TRBJ2-3, the V gene TRBV19, with TRBD1 identical over 9 bases. Germline V gene data show CDR1 as LNHDA and CDR2 as SQIVND (reference sequence). The CDR3 is made up of 18 amino acids. V was clipped by 4 bases and J by 4 bases; unmatched bases: 15.

The rearrangement links TRBV13 to TRBJ2-3; D unresolved. Trimming stripped 5 bases from V and 3 bases from J, with 15 bases between. In germline, CDR1 is PRHDT, CDR2 FYEKMQ (reference sequence). CDR3 length: 15 amino acids. DNA for the CDR3: TGTGCCAGCAGCCCTATGGGTATGGAGACAGATACGCAGTATTTT. Protein: CASSPMGMETDTQYF.

On this clone: The sample holds other DNA sequences that translate to the same CDR3. The rearrangement links TRBV6-2 or TRBV6-3 to TRBJ2-7; D gene unclear. The CDR3 sequence is 13 residues long. Per germline, CDR1 MNHEY and CDR2 SVGEGT. The V end was cut by 2 bases, the J end by 2 bases, with 7 bases between. DNA for the CDR3: TGTGCCAGCAGTTACGGCCAGACCTACGAGCAGTACTTC. It encodes CASSYGQTYEQYF.

The V call is TRBV7-8, the J call TRBJ2-1, with D maybe TRBD2 (5 bases). V was pared by 5 bases and J by 3 bases, with 8 bases between. Germline CDR1 SGHVS, CDR2 FQNEAQ. The CDR3 extends over 13 amino acids. For the CDR3, the DNA is TGTGCCAGCAGCGGCCGGGACTACAATGAGCAGTTCTTC. Its protein is CASSGRDYNEQFF.

The chain couples TRBV28 to TRBJ1-2; 10 bases agree with TRBD1. With 5 bases clipped from V and 8 bases from J, the junction kept 5 bases outside the gene matches. This CDR3 is built from 13 residues. Germline values: CDR1 MDHEN, CDR2 SYDVKM. The CDR3 loop reads CASSTGQGRGYTF. CDR3 DNA: TGTGCCAGCAGTACGGGACAGGGGAGGGGCTACACCTTC.

V gene TRBV28 combines with J gene TRBJ1-6, with a weak D call TRBD1 (5 bases). CDR3 length: 17 residues. CDR1 and CDR2 from the germline V gene are MDHEN and SYDVKM. Trimming stripped 4 bases from V and 5 bases from J, with 18 bases between. CDR3 DNA sequence: TGTGCCAGCAGTTCCCGACAGCCGAACTTGGATAATTCACCCCTCCACTTT. Translation: CASSSRQPNLDNSPLHF.

The table lists this clone with a few counts. The limits of the CDR3 on the DNA are not certain, so only TCRdb's listed CDR3 is given. This chain connects TRBV19 to TRBJ1-1; TRBD1, the table's D call, was not compared with the DNA. Per germline, CDR1 LNHDA and CDR2 SQIVND (reference sequence). The CDR3 spans 12 residues, counting both ends. The CDR3 region is CASSVGQGIPFF.

The J gene is TRBJ1-5, the V gene TRBV18; 9 bases agree with TRBD1. Germline values: CDR1 KGHSH, CDR2 LQKENI. CDR3 length: 15 amino acids. V was pared by 5 bases and J by 2 bases, with 4 bases of the junction left unmatched. The CDR3 DNA reads as TGTGCCAGCTCATCGGGACAGGGTGGCAATCAGCCCCAGCATTTT. As protein: CASSSGQGGNQPQHF.

The rearrangement joins TRBV18 to TRBJ2-2; D is undetermined. The CDR3 spans 15 residues. V gave up 2 bases and J gave up 0 bases, with 7 bases separating them. Germline CDR1 reads KGHSH; CDR2 reads LQKENI. This chain's CDR3 is CASSPVRTNTGELFF. DNA for the CDR3: TGTGCCAGCTCACCAGTGAGGACGAACACCGGGGAGCTGTTTTTT.

V and J are TRBV7-2 and TRBJ1-1, with no clear D. The CDR3 is 13 residues long. The germline V gene has CDR1 SGHTA and CDR2 FQGNSA. Trimming shortened V by 6 bases and J by 1 base, and 9 bases separated the two germline ends. The CDR3 region is CASRAQRNTEAFF. The CDR3 bases are TGTGCCAGCAGAGCGCAGAGGAACACTGAAGCTTTCTTT.

The chain joins TRBV5-5 to TRBJ1-6; 8 positions agree with TRBD1. Unmatched junction bases numbered 3, after V lost 6 bases and J lost 7 bases. CDR3 length: 13 residues. The germline CDR1 and CDR2 sequences are SGHKS and YYEKEE (reference sequence). CDR3 bases: TGTGCCAGCACCGGGACAGGAAATTCACCCCTCCACTTT. Translating it yields CASTGTGNSPLHF.

This clone appeared once. V usage is TRBV13 and J usage is TRBJ1-5; 9 positions match TRBD1. The CDR3 is 15 residues long. Germline CDR1 reads PRHDT; CDR2 reads FYEKMQ (reference sequence). With V trimmed by 0 bases and J by 6 bases, 3 bases remained unmatched. CDR3 in amino acids: CASSLGQGAIQPQHF. As DNA, the CDR3 is TGTGCCAGCAGCTTAGGACAGGGGGCGATTCAGCCCCAGCATTTT.

The chain recombines TRBV29-1 with TRBJ1-2, with TRBD1 as a possible D gene (6 bases). With 7 bases removed from V and 6 bases from J, the gap between germline ends came to 12 bases. CDR1 and CDR2 (germline): SQVTM, ANQGSEA. This CDR3 comprises 11 residues. CDR3 bases: TGCAGCGCCTCACAGGGTGATGGCTACACCTTC. Translating gives CSASQGDGYTF.

The rearrangement joins TRBV30 to TRBJ2-3; D gene ambiguous. Germline V gene lookup returns CDR1 GTSNPN and CDR2 SVGIG (reference sequence). This CDR3 spans 11 amino acids. The V and J ends lost 2 bases and 4 bases respectively, with 4 bases between them. The CDR3 reads CAWSSSDTQYF. The CDR3 nucleotides are TGTGCCTGGAGTTCTTCAGATACGCAGTATTTT.

The chain carries TRBV7-6 and TRBJ2-7, with 9 bases identical to TRBD2. From germline, CDR1 is SGHVS and CDR2 FNYEAQ. J gave up 2 bases and V 2 bases, and 4 bases lay outside the gene matches. CDR3 length: 15 residues. CDR3 region: CASSLMASGAYEQYF. CDR3 sequence (DNA): TGTGCCAGCAGCTTAATGGCTAGCGGGGCCTACGAGCAGTACTTC.

The genes are TRBV7-9 and TRBJ2-3; 14 bases match TRBD2. This CDR3 comprises 16 residues. Trimming removed 5 bases from V and 5 bases from J; junction bases left unmatched: 6. The germline V gene encodes CDR1 SEHNR and CDR2 FQNEAQ (reference sequence). The CDR3 DNA follows: TGTGCCAGCAGCACGGGACTAGCGGGAGTGAAAGATACGCAGTATTTT. Encoded protein: CASSTGLAGVKDTQYF.

V gene TRBV6-6 combines with J gene TRBJ2-7, with 9 bases identical to TRBD2. This CDR3 contains 15 residues. Looked up from germline, CDR1 is MNHNY and CDR2 is SVGAGI (reference sequence). Losses at the gene ends were 2 bases for V and 2 bases for J; bases not matched to a gene: 4. CDR3 residues: CASSYRASGTYEQYF. The CDR3 bases are TGTGCCAGCAGTTACCGGGCTAGCGGGACCTACGAGCAGTACTTC.

The V and J genes are TRBV28 and TRBJ1-3; D is unclear. The CDR3 consists of 13 residues. The germline gives CDR1 MDHEN, CDR2 SYDVKM. The V end was cut by 3 bases, the J end by 7 bases, with 10 bases between. CDR3 protein: CASSFGLTNTIYF. CDR3 sequence (DNA): TGTGCCAGCAGTTTTGGCTTGACTAACACCATATATTTT.

The V and J genes are TRBV6-2 or TRBV6-3 and TRBJ2-1; 8 nucleotides line up with TRBD2. The CDR3 has 15 residues. After removal of 2 bases from V and 4 bases from J, the junction contained 4 bases not matched to a gene. Germline CDR1 is MNHEY and CDR2 is SVGEGT. The CDR3 protein is CASSYREGIYNEQFF. CDR3 in DNA: TGTGCCAGCAGTTACCGGGAGGGCATATACAATGAGCAGTTCTTC.

The J gene is TRBJ2-7, the V gene TRBV27; TRBD1 might be the D (6 bases). Germline V gene sequence: CDR1 MNHEY, CDR2 SMNVEV (reference sequence). V lost 8 bases and J lost 2, with 16 bases in between. The CDR3 runs to 14 residues. The CDR3 loop reads CASSPGDGPYEQYF. In DNA form, the CDR3 reads TGTGCCAGCTCCCCAGGGGACGGTCCCTACGAGCAGTACTTC.

V gene TRBV19 combines with J gene TRBJ1-2; TRBD1 agrees at 9 bases. The CDR3 is 18 amino acids. Germline V gene sequence: CDR1 LNHDA, CDR2 SQIVND (reference sequence). V lost 3 bases, J lost 0 bases, and 11 bases stayed unmatched. The DNA of the CDR3 is TGTGCCAGTAGTATCGACTTACGAGGGACAGGGCCTAACTATGGCTACACCTTC. Translating gives CASSIDLRGTGPNYGYTF.

The CDR3 is CASSRTLSLGANVLTF. The DNA of the CDR3 is TGTGCCAGTAGCAGGACTCTCTCTCTGGGGGCCAACGTCCTGACTTTC. The J gene is TRBJ2-6, the V gene TRBV19; tentative D call: TRBD2 (5 bases). This CDR3 spans 16 amino acids. Trimming removed 6 bases from V and 4 bases from J, with 16 bases in between. Germline V CDR1 and CDR2: LNHDA, SQIVND (reference sequence).